The source of this T cell receptor (beta chain) is a study of blood T cell repertoires in COVID-19. At the level of the study: Samples came from the United States, Italy and Spain, spanning acute and convalescent COVID-19. T cells, B-cell-depleted T cells, or PBMCs provided the cDNA or gDNA that served as material.

As processed by the authors: Estimation of nucleated cell counts relied on the amplification of reference gene primers. Profiling relied on immunoSEQ multiplex PCR, and the TCRdb table lists in-frame clones only, not all of them. That table furnishes V, J and clone size, whereas the DNA furnished D and trimming. The sample contains 85,000 to 100,000 clones, roughly 88% of which appear only once. This clone has just a few counts. During active infection, Seattle patients enrolled and were then monitored through disease. V was clipped by 5 bases and J by 2 bases; unmatched bases: 6. CDR3 length: 15 residues. Germline-derived CDR1 and CDR2 are SGHVS and FQNEAQ.

J is TRBJ1-2 and V is TRBV7-8; TRBD1 aligns across 9 bases. The source of this sequence is a man aged 45-65 years with COVID-19, enrolled during active disease. Sequencing was done on a sample of peripheral blood. CDR3 nucleotides: TGTGCCAGCAGCATCGGACAGGGGCAAAACTATGGCTACACCTTC. Encoded protein: CASSIGQGQNYGYTF.